Listed below are T cell receptor beta chains from one sample, sequenced in a study of blood T cell repertoires in COVID-19. This table comes from immunoSEQ multiplex PCR, and its TCRdb copy is limited to in-frame clones, with some not included. Here the sample spans about 120,000 clones, around 90% being singletons. The sequencing input was peripheral blood. The receptors were gathered from a man aged 55 to 70 with COVID-19, enrolled during active disease. Both conserved end residues are part of each CDR3. Fields, in order: CDR3 length, V gene, clone size, D gene, J gene, CDR3 protein, CDR3 DNA. A D gene is named only where the DNA matches it firmly. A clone size is listed for some rows: how often the clone was seen (once, few, many), or a class if it is expanded.

len: 15
v_gene: TRBV7-9
abundance: .
d_gene: .
j_gene: TRBJ2-4
CDR3aa: CASSLDNSAKNIQYF
CDR3nt: TGTGCCAGCAGCTTAGACAATTCAGCCAAAAACATTCAGTACTTC

len: 16
v_gene: TRBV7-6
abundance: .
d_gene: TRBD2
j_gene: TRBJ2-2
CDR3aa: CASSPGTSRRYGELFF
CDR3nt: TGTGCCAGCAGTCCCGGGACTAGCCGTCGTTACGGGGAGCTGTTTTTT

len: 13
v_gene: TRBV3-1/TRBV3-2
abundance: .
d_gene: .
j_gene: TRBJ1-2
CDR3aa: CASSQDGGPESTF
CDR3nt: TGTGCCAGCAGCCAAGATGGGGGCCCTGAAAGTACCTTC

len: 16
v_gene: TRBV7-3
abundance: .
d_gene: TRBD2
j_gene: TRBJ2-1
CDR3aa: CASSLTGSGAHNEQFF
CDR3nt: TGTGCCAGCAGCTTAACTGGTAGCGGGGCCCACAATGAGCAGTTCTTC

len: 14
v_gene: TRBV9
abundance: .
d_gene: .
j_gene: TRBJ2-7
CDR3aa: CASSVGTTSYEQYF
CDR3nt: TGTGCCAGCAGCGTCGGGACAACCTCCTACGAGCAGTACTTC

len: 12
v_gene: TRBV4-1
abundance: .
d_gene: .
j_gene: TRBJ2-3
CDR3aa: CASSPKSDTQYF
CDR3nt: TGCGCCAGCAGCCCTAAATCAGATACGCAGTATTTT

len: 15
v_gene: TRBV7-9
abundance: .
d_gene: .
j_gene: TRBJ1-1
CDR3aa: CASSYDTVVRTEAFF
CDR3nt: TGTGCCAGCAGCTATGACACGGTAGTAAGGACTGAAGCTTTCTTT

len: 13
v_gene: TRBV30
abundance: .
d_gene: TRBD1
j_gene: TRBJ2-7
CDR3aa: CAWPFPGGGEQYF
CDR3nt: TGTGCCTGGCCTTTTCCAGGGGGCGGCGAGCAGTACTTC

len: 17
v_gene: TRBV5-1
abundance: .
d_gene: .
j_gene: TRBJ2-1
CDR3aa: CASSPHRGGSSYNEQFF
CDR3nt: TGCGCCAGCAGCCCACATAGGGGGGGAAGCTCCTACAATGAGCAGTTCTTC

len: 15
v_gene: TRBV7-3
abundance: .
d_gene: TRBD1
j_gene: TRBJ2-7
CDR3aa: CASSISGGGNYEQYF
CDR3nt: TGTGCCAGCAGCATTTCAGGGGGCGGAAACTACGAGCAGTACTTC

len: 16
v_gene: TRBV11-3
abundance: .
d_gene: TRBD2
j_gene: TRBJ2-5
CDR3aa: CASSWIGLAAGETQYF
CDR3nt: TGTGCCAGCAGCTGGATTGGACTAGCTGCGGGAGAGACCCAGTACTTC

len: 15
v_gene: TRBV5-5
abundance: .
d_gene: TRBD1
j_gene: TRBJ2-2
CDR3aa: CASSLATGAAGELFF
CDR3nt: TGTGCCAGCAGCTTGGCGACAGGGGCTGCCGGGGAGCTGTTTTTT

len: 13
v_gene: TRBV29-1
abundance: .
d_gene: TRBD2
j_gene: TRBJ2-5
CDR3aa: CSVGREPQETQYF
CDR3nt: TGCAGCGTGGGGAGGGAGCCTCAAGAGACCCAGTACTTC

len: 16
v_gene: TRBV11-3
abundance: .
d_gene: .
j_gene: TRBJ2-7
CDR3aa: CASSLRRQVGVYEQYF
CDR3nt: TGTGCCAGCAGCTTACGACGACAGGTGGGGGTTTACGAGCAGTACTTC

len: 13
v_gene: TRBV19
abundance: once
d_gene: .
j_gene: TRBJ2-5
CDR3aa: CASSMGAQETQYF
CDR3nt: TGTGCCAGTAGTATGGGCGCCCAAGAGACCCAGTACTTC

len: 11
v_gene: TRBV25-1
abundance: .
d_gene: .
j_gene: TRBJ2-7
CDR3aa: CASSEEYEQYF
CDR3nt: TGTGCCAGCAGTGAGGAGTACGAGCAGTACTTC

len: 18
v_gene: TRBV5-5
abundance: .
d_gene: .
j_gene: TRBJ2-7
CDR3aa: CASSPVSSPGGRGYEQYF
CDR3nt: TGTGCCAGCAGCCCAGTGTCGTCCCCGGGAGGCAGGGGCTACGAGCAGTACTTC

len: 13
v_gene: TRBV11-2
abundance: .
d_gene: TRBD2
j_gene: TRBJ2-7
CDR3aa: CASSPSREYEQYF
CDR3nt: TGTGCCAGCAGCCCCTCGCGGGAGTACGAGCAGTACTTC

len: 14
v_gene: TRBV11-3
abundance: .
d_gene: TRBD2
j_gene: TRBJ2-1
CDR3aa: CASSTSGGNNEQFF
CDR3nt: TGTGCCAGCAGCACTAGCGGGGGAAACAATGAGCAGTTCTTC

len: 14
v_gene: TRBV4-2
abundance: .
d_gene: .
j_gene: TRBJ2-1
CDR3aa: CASSQQPGGDEQFF
CDR3nt: TGTGCCAGCAGCCAGCAGCCCGGGGGAGATGAGCAGTTCTTC

len: 15
v_gene: TRBV11-2
abundance: .
d_gene: .
j_gene: TRBJ1-1
CDR3aa: CASSTRQRPNTEAFF
CDR3nt: TGTGCCAGCAGCACCCGACAGCGCCCGAACACTGAAGCTTTCTTT

len: 16
v_gene: TRBV23-1
abundance: few
d_gene: TRBD1
j_gene: TRBJ2-5
CDR3aa: CASSQPRQGETETQYF
CDR3nt: TGCGCCAGCAGTCAGCCGAGACAGGGGGAAACGGAGACCCAGTACTTC

len: 18
v_gene: TRBV4-1
abundance: .
d_gene: TRBD2
j_gene: TRBJ2-2
CDR3aa: CASSQDDRLAGEPGELFF
CDR3nt: TGCGCCAGCAGCCAAGATGATAGACTAGCGGGAGAGCCCGGGGAGCTGTTTTTT

len: 15
v_gene: TRBV18
abundance: .
d_gene: .
j_gene: TRBJ1-2
CDR3aa: CASSPARDTAYGYTF
CDR3nt: TGTGCCAGCTCGCCAGCCCGGGACACAGCCTATGGCTACACCTTC

len: 17
v_gene: TRBV4-3
abundance: .
d_gene: TRBD2
j_gene: TRBJ2-7
CDR3aa: CASSQGLAGGLRNEQYF
CDR3nt: TGCGCCAGCAGCCAAGGACTAGCGGGAGGTCTCCGGAACGAGCAGTACTTC

len: 13
v_gene: TRBV12-3/TRBV12-4
abundance: .
d_gene: TRBD1
j_gene: TRBJ1-2
CDR3aa: CASTKLDRADYTF
CDR3nt: TGTGCCAGCACAAAACTGGACAGGGCCGACTACACCTTC

len: 14
v_gene: TRBV5-4
abundance: .
d_gene: TRBD2
j_gene: TRBJ2-1
CDR3aa: CASSLAGGPDEQFF
CDR3nt: TGTGCCAGCAGCCTAGCGGGAGGTCCGGATGAGCAGTTCTTC

len: 16
v_gene: TRBV9
abundance: once
d_gene: .
j_gene: TRBJ2-2
CDR3aa: CASSVVSGPRSGELFF
CDR3nt: TGTGCCAGCAGCGTGGTCAGCGGGCCTCGGTCCGGGGAGCTGTTTTTT

len: 16
v_gene: TRBV5-6
abundance: .
d_gene: TRBD1
j_gene: TRBJ1-5
CDR3aa: CASSFSTDRVDQPQHF
CDR3nt: TGTGCCAGCAGCTTCTCCACAGACAGGGTAGATCAGCCCCAGCATTTT

len: 14
v_gene: TRBV11-2
abundance: .
d_gene: TRBD1
j_gene: TRBJ2-7
CDR3aa: CASSLSRQGYEQYF
CDR3nt: TGTGCCAGCAGCTTATCTCGACAGGGCTACGAGCAGTACTTC

len: 15
v_gene: TRBV9
abundance: .
d_gene: .
j_gene: TRBJ2-3
CDR3aa: CASSVDGSRGDTQYF
CDR3nt: TGTGCCAGCAGCGTAGACGGCTCCCGGGGAGATACGCAGTATTTT

len: 16
v_gene: TRBV14
abundance: .
d_gene: TRBD1
j_gene: TRBJ2-2
CDR3aa: CASSQTGKDYTGELFF
CDR3nt: TGTGCCAGCAGCCAGACAGGGAAGGATTACACCGGGGAGCTGTTTTTT

len: 15
v_gene: TRBV7-2
abundance: .
d_gene: TRBD2
j_gene: TRBJ2-5
CDR3aa: CASIIAGGGQETQYF
CDR3nt: TGTGCCAGCATTATAGCGGGAGGGGGACAAGAGACCCAGTACTTC

len: 12
v_gene: TRBV2
abundance: .
d_gene: .
j_gene: TRBJ1-2
CDR3aa: CASSEQFYGYTF
CDR3nt: TGTGCCAGCAGTGAACAGTTCTATGGCTACACCTTC

len: 21
v_gene: TRBV13
abundance: .
d_gene: TRBD2
j_gene: TRBJ2-1
CDR3aa: CASSLRGGRTSGRGSYNEQFF
CDR3nt: TGTGCCAGCAGCTTAAGAGGGGGAAGGACTAGCGGGAGAGGCTCCTACAATGAGCAGTTCTTC

len: 11
v_gene: TRBV27
abundance: .
d_gene: .
j_gene: TRBJ2-7
CDR3aa: CASTPRSEQYF
CDR3nt: TGTGCCAGCACTCCTAGATCCGAGCAGTACTTC

len: 14
v_gene: TRBV5-1
abundance: .
d_gene: .
j_gene: TRBJ1-2
CDR3aa: CASSPSMDIYGYTF
CDR3nt: TGCGCCAGCAGCCCGTCCATGGACATATATGGCTACACCTTC

len: 14
v_gene: TRBV28
abundance: .
d_gene: TRBD2
j_gene: TRBJ2-1
CDR3aa: CASRLAGGYNEQFF
CDR3nt: TGTGCCAGCAGACTAGCGGGAGGGTACAATGAGCAGTTCTTC

len: 13
v_gene: TRBV29-1
abundance: many
d_gene: .
j_gene: TRBJ2-7
CDR3aa: CSVEEVTSYEQYF
CDR3nt: TGCAGCGTTGAAGAGGTCACTAGCTACGAGCAGTACTTC

len: 13
v_gene: TRBV30
abundance: .
d_gene: .
j_gene: TRBJ1-2
CDR3aa: CAWSVGYGYGYTF
CDR3nt: TGTGCCTGGAGTGTTGGTTACGGCTATGGCTACACCTTC

len: 14
v_gene: TRBV29-1
abundance: .
d_gene: .
j_gene: TRBJ1-1
CDR3aa: CSVAPRGGNTEAFF
CDR3nt: TGCAGCGTCGCACCGCGGGGGGGAAACACTGAAGCTTTCTTT

len: 15
v_gene: TRBV11-3
abundance: once
d_gene: TRBD2
j_gene: TRBJ2-3
CDR3aa: CASSSGLDFTDTQYF
CDR3nt: TGTGCCAGCAGTTCGGGACTAGATTTTACAGATACGCAGTATTTT

len: 14
v_gene: TRBV9
abundance: .
d_gene: TRBD1
j_gene: TRBJ2-7
CDR3aa: CASSVAGTGVEQYF
CDR3nt: TGTGCCAGCAGCGTGGCCGGGACAGGGGTCGAGCAGTACTTC

len: 17
v_gene: TRBV5-6
abundance: .
d_gene: TRBD2
j_gene: TRBJ2-5
CDR3aa: CASSLGLAGGTRETQYF
CDR3nt: TGTGCCAGCAGCTTGGGGCTAGCGGGGGGGACTCGAGAGACCCAGTACTTC

len: 18
v_gene: TRBV19
abundance: .
d_gene: TRBD1
j_gene: TRBJ1-5
CDR3aa: CASSIQPGQGRVDQPQHF
CDR3nt: TGTGCCAGTAGTATCCAACCGGGACAGGGGCGGGTGGATCAGCCCCAGCATTTT

len: 18
v_gene: TRBV27
abundance: few
d_gene: TRBD1
j_gene: TRBJ2-1
CDR3aa: CASSGRVGQGSSYNEQFF
CDR3nt: TGTGCCAGCAGTGGCCGAGTGGGACAGGGTAGCTCCTACAATGAGCAGTTCTTC

len: 14
v_gene: TRBV19
abundance: .
d_gene: TRBD1
j_gene: TRBJ1-2
CDR3aa: CASRGQGLNYGYTF
CDR3nt: TGTGCCAGTAGAGGACAGGGGCTTAACTATGGCTACACCTTC

len: 12
v_gene: TRBV5-1
abundance: .
d_gene: TRBD2
j_gene: TRBJ2-1
CDR3aa: CASSSSGTTQFF
CDR3nt: TGCGCCAGCAGCTCATCCGGGACTACACAGTTCTTC

len: 14
v_gene: TRBV25-1
abundance: .
d_gene: .
j_gene: TRBJ2-5
CDR3aa: CATQDAGEGETQYF
CDR3nt: TGTGCCACCCAGGACGCAGGGGAGGGAGAGACCCAGTACTTC

len: 15
v_gene: TRBV7-8
abundance: .
d_gene: .
j_gene: TRBJ1-4
CDR3aa: CASSLEQELNEKLFF
CDR3nt: TGTGCCAGCAGCTTAGAACAGGAGCTTAATGAAAAACTGTTTTTT

len: 17
v_gene: TRBV7-2
abundance: .
d_gene: TRBD2
j_gene: TRBJ2-3
CDR3aa: CASSLATSGRQGDTQYF
CDR3nt: TGTGCCAGCAGCTTAGCGACTAGCGGGAGGCAAGGAGATACGCAGTATTTT

len: 18
v_gene: TRBV5-1
abundance: .
d_gene: .
j_gene: TRBJ2-1
CDR3aa: CASSLVQGAMREGHEQFF
CDR3nt: TGCGCCAGCAGCTTGGTCCAGGGGGCAATGCGGGAGGGCCATGAGCAGTTCTTC

len: 15
v_gene: TRBV27
abundance: .
d_gene: TRBD1
j_gene: TRBJ2-5
CDR3aa: CASSLRRTGIETQYF
CDR3nt: TGTGCCAGCAGTCTCAGACGGACAGGGATAGAGACCCAGTACTTC

len: 14
v_gene: TRBV7-2
abundance: .
d_gene: .
j_gene: TRBJ2-7
CDR3aa: CASSLAATEYEQYF
CDR3nt: TGTGCCAGCAGCTTAGCGGCGACAGAATACGAGCAGTACTTC

len: 15
v_gene: TRBV11-2
abundance: .
d_gene: .
j_gene: TRBJ1-5
CDR3aa: CASSLDTAGPYAQHF
CDR3nt: TGTGCCAGCAGCTTAGATACGGCAGGTCCGTACGCCCAGCATTTT

len: 14
v_gene: TRBV19
abundance: .
d_gene: TRBD2
j_gene: TRBJ2-1
CDR3aa: CASSISGSYSEQFF
CDR3nt: TGTGCCAGTAGTATAAGCGGGAGTTACAGTGAGCAGTTCTTC

len: 15
v_gene: TRBV19
abundance: .
d_gene: .
j_gene: TRBJ2-1
CDR3aa: CASSITASGGNEQFF
CDR3nt: TGTGCCAGTAGTATAACTGCTTCTGGAGGGAATGAGCAGTTCTTC

len: 14
v_gene: TRBV18
abundance: .
d_gene: .
j_gene: TRBJ2-1
CDR3aa: CASSPAGQYNEQFF
CDR3nt: TGTGCCAGCTCACCAGCTGGCCAGTACAATGAGCAGTTCTTC